The source of this TCR beta chain is a study of T cell responses to AZD1222 COVID-19 vaccine. General observations from the study: Across the whole spike, CD4 TCRs peaked at regions 160-218 and 743-854. The donor group comprised mostly white British people and more females; the analysis possibly underestimated clonal diversity.

Trimming removed 2 bases from V and 3 bases from J, with 17 bases in between. From germline, CDR1 is MNHEY and CDR2 SMNVEV (reference sequence). The CDR3 spans 17 residues. Here immunoSEQ multiplex PCR was the method, and the copy in TCRdb shows in-frame clones only, minus some. The data show 100,000 to 140,000 clones, with 87% seen just once and 4.8% held by the top ten. This clone was found once. Its antigen is unknown. The genes are TRBV27 and TRBJ2-1, with D unclear. Sequences were derived from peripheral blood, sampled 28 days after the second AZD1222 dose. The receptor was isolated from an adult who received the AZD1222 COVID-19 vaccine. The CDR3 sequence: CASSLSGGRADYNEQFF. Here the CDR3 DNA reads TGTGCCAGCAGTTTAAGTGGTGGTCGGGCGGACTACAATGAGCAGTTCTTC.